These 27 T cell receptor beta chains originate from one sample sequenced in a study of cytomegalovirus exposure and HLA in healthy donors. It was with 60 Vbeta and 13 Jbeta primers that the PCR ran. Using immunoSEQ multiplex PCR, the repertoire was profiled, and TCRdb retains in-frame clones only, with some absent. The table records 110,000 or so clones, 70% to 80% of them present only once. Sequencing used PBMCs. Every receptor here comes from a woman in her 40s in good health and CMV-seropositive.

V gene TRBV4-2 combines with J gene TRBJ1-2; TRBD1 might be the D (6 bases). Germline loops: CDR1 LGHNA, CDR2 YNFKEQ. The CDR3 has 16 residues. V lost 6 bases and J lost 2, with 19 bases in between. CDR3 region: CASSLVQTGENYGYTF. The CDR3 nucleotides are TGTGCCAGCAGTCTAGTACAGACAGGAGAAAACTATGGCTACACCTTC.

The chain carries TRBV5-6 and TRBJ1-2, with a weak D call TRBD1 (5 bases). The germline gives CDR1 SGHDT, CDR2 YYEEEE. V was trimmed by 1 base and J by 10 bases, leaving 23 bases between them. The CDR3 consists of 16 residues. The CDR3 loop is CASSLWSGWRGVVYTF. Here the CDR3 DNA reads TGTGCCAGCAGCTTGTGGTCAGGGTGGAGAGGAGTTGTCTACACCTTC.

The chain carries TRBV27 and TRBJ2-7; 10 bases align to TRBD2. The CDR3 is 16 amino acids. The J segment lost 7 bases and the V segment lost 5 bases, leaving 14 bases of the junction unmatched. The germline V gene encodes CDR1 MNHEY and CDR2 SMNVEV (reference sequence). The CDR3 sequence is CASSPIGLAGAPEQYF. The CDR3 DNA reads as TGTGCCAGCAGTCCCATAGGGCTAGCGGGGGCTCCGGAGCAGTACTTC.

The chain uses TRBV14 and TRBJ2-5, with D tentatively TRBD1 (6 bases). In germline, CDR1 is SGHDN, CDR2 FVKESK. Trimming removed 3 bases at V and 1 base at J, with 12 bases between. The CDR3 is 15 amino acids. The CDR3 DNA sequence: TGTGCCAGCAGCCAGTCAAAGGGGGTCCAAGAGACCCAGTACTTC. It specifies CASSQSKGVQETQYF. Full variable domain (rest looked up from reference TRBV14 and TRBJ2-5): EAGVTQFPSHSVIEKGQTVTLRCDPISGHDNLYWYRRVMGKEIKFLLHFVKESKQDESGMPNNRFLAERTGGTYSTLKVQPAELEDSGVYFCASSQSKGVQETQYFGPGTRLLVL.

The chain couples TRBV29-1 to TRBJ1-2, with D perhaps matching TRBD1 (6 bases). This CDR3 has 13 amino acids. The germline V gene encodes CDR1 SQVTM and CDR2 ANQGSEA. V lost 4 bases, J lost 4 bases, and 13 bases lay in between. The DNA for the CDR3 is TGCAGCGTTGCGCCTCAGGGGTTCTATGGCTACACCTTC. Translating it yields CSVAPQGFYGYTF.

The V gene is TRBV19, the J gene TRBJ2-1; 11 bases map to TRBD2. This CDR3 contains 16 residues. Germline V gene lookup returns CDR1 LNHDA and CDR2 SQIVND (reference sequence). The trim removed 2 bases at V and 7 bases at J, leaving 7 bases unmatched. CDR3 loop: CASSIITSGSLNEQFF. The CDR3 bases are TGTGCCAGTAGTATAATCACTAGCGGGAGCTTAAATGAGCAGTTCTTC.

The rearrangement joins TRBV7-9 to TRBJ1-4; 10 bases map to TRBD1. Germline CDR1 reads SEHNR; CDR2 reads FQNEAQ (reference sequence). The CDR3 consists of 17 residues. After removal of 5 bases from V and 0 bases from J, the junction contained 6 bases not matched to a gene. CDR3 DNA: TGTGCCAGCAGCCAGTGGGACAGGGGATCAACTAATGAAAAACTGTTTTTT. This sequence encodes CASSQWDRGSTNEKLFF.

This clone was counted once. The rearrangement links TRBV7-6 to TRBJ2-5; 8 bases agree with TRBD1. The V and J ends lost 0 bases and 4 bases, in that order; junction bases with no gene match: 7. The CDR3 contains 16 residues. Germline CDR1 reads SGHVS; CDR2 reads FNYEAQ. The CDR3 is CASSLATTGDGETQYF. DNA for the CDR3: TGTGCCAGCAGCTTAGCCACGACAGGGGACGGAGAGACCCAGTACTTC. The full variable domain, with the rest looked up from reference TRBV7-6 and TRBJ2-5, is GAGVSQSPRYKVTKRGQDVALRCDPISGHVSLYWYRQALGQGPEFLTYFNYEAQQDKSGLPNDRFSAERPEGSISTLTIQRTEQRDSAMYRCASSLATTGDGETQYFGPGTRLLVL.

The chain combines TRBV19 with TRBJ2-3, with 11 bases that match TRBD1. The V gene end was trimmed by 6 bases and the J gene end by 8 bases; junction bases not matched to a gene: 13. Looked up from germline, CDR1 is LNHDA and CDR2 is SQIVND (reference sequence). This CDR3 comprises 16 residues. CDR3 protein: CASSPDRTGGRGTQYF. As DNA, the CDR3 is TGTGCCAGTAGCCCCGACCGGACAGGGGGCAGGGGTACGCAGTATTTT.

The gene calls are TRBV2 and TRBJ2-5; D unclear. Trimming took 4 bases from V and 2 from J, leaving 8 bases between them. Germline loops: CDR1 SNHLY, CDR2 FYNNEI. The CDR3 loop spans 13 amino acids. Here the CDR3 DNA reads TGTGCCAGCAGTGTGGTGCGGCAAGAGACCCAGTACTTC. Its protein product is CASSVVRQETQYF.

The rearrangement joins TRBV6-6 to TRBJ2-5, with 8 bases aligning to TRBD2. CDR3 size: 15 residues. Germline CDR1 is MNHNY and CDR2 is SVGAGI (reference sequence). V shed 4 bases, J shed 4 bases, and the junction held 8 bases outside the gene matches. The CDR3 sequence: CASSFTGTSGETQYF. The CDR3 DNA sequence: TGTGCCAGCAGTTTCACCGGGACTAGTGGAGAGACCCAGTACTTC.

The chain links TRBV2 to TRBJ1-6, with 10 bases lining up with TRBD1. This CDR3 is built from 14 residues. Germline V gene sequence: CDR1 SNHLY, CDR2 FYNNEI. J gave up 9 bases and V 6 bases, and 5 bases lay outside the gene matches. The DNA of the CDR3 is TGTGCCAGCAGAACCGGGACAGGGGTTTCACCCCTCCACTTT. Its translation: CASRTGTGVSPLHF.

J is TRBJ2-2 and V is TRBV7-2; 11 nucleotides line up with TRBD1. Germline V gene sequence: CDR1 SGHTA, CDR2 FQGNSA. The trim removed 5 bases at V and 5 bases at J, leaving 4 bases unmatched. The CDR3 has 15 residues. CDR3 bases: TGTGCCAGCAGCCCAGGGACAGGGGGGACCGGGGAGCTGTTTTTT. It specifies CASSPGTGGTGELFF.

This sequence joins TRBV18 and TRBJ1-1, with D possibly TRBD1 on 6 matching bases. The CDR3 has 13 amino acids. CDR1 and CDR2 (germline): KGHSH, LQKENI. Trimming left V 3 bases short and J 5 bases short, with 10 bases between. Here the CDR3 reads CASSPSGQTEAFF. The CDR3 DNA is TGTGCCAGCTCACCCTCAGGACAGACTGAAGCTTTCTTT.

This clone was counted between two and nine times. The chain carries TRBV18 and TRBJ1-2; no reliable D call. The CDR3 is 14 amino acids. From germline, CDR1 is KGHSH and CDR2 LQKENI. Trimming cost V 4 bases and J 3 bases, with 12 bases left between them. Here the CDR3 DNA reads TGTGCCAGCTCACTTTCCCGCGGGGACTATGGCTACACCTTC. Amino acids: CASSLSRGDYGYTF. Supplemented by reference TRBV18 and TRBJ1-2, the full variable domain reads NAGVMQNPRHLVRRRGQEARLRCSPMKGHSHVYWYRQLPEEGLKFMVYLQKENIIDESGMPKERFSAEFPKEGPSILRIQQVVRGDSAAYFCASSLSRGDYGYTFGSGTRLTVV.

This chain connects TRBV28 to TRBJ1-2; 7 nucleotides agree with TRBD1. Trimming at V came to 5 bases and at J to 6 bases, leaving 15 bases not matched to a gene. This CDR3 region has 16 residues. Germline values: CDR1 MDHEN, CDR2 SYDVKM. The CDR3 DNA reads as TGTGCCAGCAGTCCTCCTATTGCCGGGACAGCTAATGGCTACACCTTC. Amino acids: CASSPPIAGTANGYTF.

This clone was observed a handful of times. The V call is TRBV5-4, the J call TRBJ2-1; 9 nucleotides match TRBD2. V dropped 3 bases and J dropped 7; count of bases not matched to a gene: 8. Germline V gene sequence: CDR1 SGHNT, CDR2 YYREEE (reference sequence). The CDR3 sequence is 15 residues long. The CDR3 reads CASSYTSGPANEQFF. The CDR3 coding sequence is TGTGCCAGCAGCTATACTAGCGGGCCCGCTAATGAGCAGTTCTTC.

V is TRBV5-1 and J is TRBJ2-7; tentative D call: TRBD1 (5 bases). The V end was cut by 0 bases, the J end by 4 bases, with 5 bases between. The CDR3 is 12 amino acids. The V gene's germline CDR1 is SGHRS and CDR2 YFSETQ. CDR3 bases: TGCGCCAGCAGCTTGGAGGGGTACGAGCAGTACTTC. Amino acid sequence: CASSLEGYEQYF.

The J gene is TRBJ2-1, the V gene TRBV18; D is unresolved. Germline-derived CDR1 and CDR2 are KGHSH and LQKENI. Trimming took off 3 bases at V and 7 bases at J, with 10 bases between the two ends. The CDR3 has 13 amino acids. The CDR3 nucleotides read TGTGCCAGCTCACCGAGAAGTATTAATGAGCAGTTCTTC. Protein product: CASSPRSINEQFF.

The gene calls are TRBV5-1 and TRBJ2-3; 7 nucleotides agree with TRBD2. The CDR3 is 16 amino acids. Trimming removed 3 bases from V and 2 bases from J; junction bases left unmatched: 9. Germline values: CDR1 SGHRS, CDR2 YFSETQ. The CDR3 protein is CASSYGTTRFTDTQYF. DNA for the CDR3: TGCGCCAGCAGCTATGGGACTACACGATTCACAGATACGCAGTATTTT.

The chain uses TRBV11-2 and TRBJ2-6; 8 nucleotides align to TRBD2. The CDR3 totals 16 residues. Trimming at V came to 7 bases and at J to 3 bases, leaving 8 bases not matched to a gene. Germline assignment: CDR1 SGHAT and CDR2 FQNNGV. CDR3 loop: CASTLSGGSGANVLTF. The CDR3 bases are TGTGCCAGCACACTGTCGGGGGGGAGTGGGGCCAACGTCCTGACTTTC.

The chain recombines TRBV4-3 with TRBJ1-1; no reliable D call. Germline CDR1 and CDR2: LGHNA and YSLEER. The CDR3 is made up of 15 amino acids. Trimming took off 0 bases at V and 5 bases at J, with 13 bases between the two ends. CDR3 sequence reads: CASSQEEGRRTEAFF. CDR3 DNA: TGCGCCAGCAGCCAAGAAGAAGGGAGAAGGACTGAAGCTTTCTTT.

This rearrangement joins TRBV5-1 to TRBJ2-3; D gene unclear. V dropped 0 bases and J dropped 0 bases, with 5 bases sitting between them. The germline CDR1 and CDR2 sequences are SGHRS and YFSETQ. The CDR3 spans 14 residues. CDR3 region: CASSLGESTDTQYF. The CDR3 DNA is TGCGCCAGCAGCTTGGGCGAGAGCACAGATACGCAGTATTTT.

This rearrangement joins TRBV9 to TRBJ1-5; 7 bases fit TRBD1. From germline, CDR1 is SGDLS and CDR2 YYNGEE. The CDR3 is 14 amino acids. With 0 bases clipped from V and 5 bases from J, the junction kept 2 bases outside the gene matches. The CDR3 region is CASSVGTGHQPQHF. The CDR3 DNA reads as TGTGCCAGCAGCGTAGGGACAGGTCATCAGCCCCAGCATTTT.

V is TRBV11-3 and J is TRBJ1-1; D is possibly TRBD1 (6 bases). Trimming shortened V by 2 bases and J by 8 bases, and 12 bases separated the two germline ends. The CDR3 loop spans 13 amino acids. Germline loops: CDR1 SGHNT, CDR2 YENEEA. As DNA, the CDR3 is TGTGCCAGCAGCTTAAAGTCTGGACAGGAAGCTTTCTTT. Protein product: CASSLKSGQEAFF.

J is TRBJ1-1 and V is TRBV5-1; D is undetermined. The CDR3 length is 14 residues. The germline V and J ends were trimmed by 2 bases and 1 base, with 9 bases remaining between them. Germline-derived CDR1 and CDR2 are SGHRS and YFSETQ. The CDR3 here is CASSFFEGNTEAFF. The CDR3 nucleotides read TGCGCCAGCAGCTTCTTCGAGGGGAACACTGAAGCTTTCTTT. Combining the CDR3 with reference TRBV5-1 and TRBJ1-1 gives the whole variable domain KAGVTQTPRYLIKTRGQQVTLSCSPISGHRSVSWYQQTPGQGLQFLFEYFSETQRNKGNFPGRFSGRQFSNSRSEMNVSTLELGDSALYLCASSFFEGNTEAFFGQGTRLTVV.

The chain employs TRBV7-2 and TRBJ2-2, with D uncertain. Per the germline V gene, CDR1 is SGHTA and CDR2 is FQGNSA. CDR3 length: 13 amino acids. V was shortened by 3 bases and J by 5 bases, with 7 bases between the two germline ends. CDR3 nucleotides: TGTGCCAGCAGCTTTGCCCAGACCGGGGAGCTGTTTTTT. This codes for CASSFAQTGELFF.